This entry features one T cell receptor beta chain sequence. Sequenced by immunoSEQ multiplex PCR; TCRdb stores in-frame clones only, minus some. The sample shows around 260,000 clones, 85% to 90% of them seen only once. Germline V gene lookup returns CDR1 KGHSH and CDR2 LQKENI. Trimming took 0 bases from V and 3 from J; bases not matched to a gene: 8. The CDR3 sequence is 18 residues long. The data are from a study of blood T cell repertoires in COVID-19. For the study at large: Collection of acute and convalescent COVID-19 samples took place in the United States, Italy and Spain.

The receptor comes from a man under 40 with acute or convalescent COVID-19. The chain couples TRBV18 to TRBJ1-4, with 9 bases lining up with TRBD1. The sequencing input was peripheral blood. CDR3 nucleotide sequence: TGTGCCAGCTCACCACCACTACCGGGACAGGGACCTAATGAAAAACTGTTTTTT. Residues: CASSPPLPGQGPNEKLFF.